This TCR beta chain was recovered during a study of blood T cell repertoires in COVID-19. Study-wide context: The United States, Italy and Spain supplied acute and convalescent COVID-19 samples.

CDR1 and CDR2 from the germline V gene are MNHEY and SVGEGT. The CDR3 extends over 14 amino acids. The V gene lost 2 bases and the J gene lost 4 bases, with 11 bases spanning the gap. A remark on this clone: The same CDR3 can be traced to other DNA sequences in this sample.

Source study methods: Estimates of nucleated cell counts were drawn from the amplification of reference gene primers. Using immunoSEQ multiplex PCR, the repertoire was profiled, and TCRdb retains in-frame clones only, with some absent. That table gives V, J and clone size, and the DNA gave D and trimming. The sample lists approximately 120,000 clones; approximately 84% were seen once. V gene TRBV6-2 or TRBV6-3 combines with J gene TRBJ1-2; D may be TRBD1 (5 bases). The sequence was collected from a human donor in a cohort sampled during active COVID-19. Sequenced: peripheral blood. This CDR3 is CASSYHERGYGYTF. For the CDR3, the DNA is TGTGCCAGCAGTTACCATGAAAGGGGCTATGGCTACACCTTC.